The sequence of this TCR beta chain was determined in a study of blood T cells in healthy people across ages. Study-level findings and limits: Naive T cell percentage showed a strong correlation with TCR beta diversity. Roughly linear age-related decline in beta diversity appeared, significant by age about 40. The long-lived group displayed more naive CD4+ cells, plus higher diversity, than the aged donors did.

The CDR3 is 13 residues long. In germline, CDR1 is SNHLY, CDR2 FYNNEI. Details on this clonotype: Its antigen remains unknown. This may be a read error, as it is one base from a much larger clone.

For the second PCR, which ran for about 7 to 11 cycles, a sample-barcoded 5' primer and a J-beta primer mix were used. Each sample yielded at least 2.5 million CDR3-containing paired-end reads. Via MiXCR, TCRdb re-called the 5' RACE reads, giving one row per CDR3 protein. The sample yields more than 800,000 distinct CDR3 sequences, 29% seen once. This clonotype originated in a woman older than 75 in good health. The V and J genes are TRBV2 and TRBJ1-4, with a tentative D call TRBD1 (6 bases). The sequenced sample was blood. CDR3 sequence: CAGSRGTNEKLFF. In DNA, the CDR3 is TGTGCCGGCAGCAGGGGAACTAATGAAAAACTGTTTTTT.